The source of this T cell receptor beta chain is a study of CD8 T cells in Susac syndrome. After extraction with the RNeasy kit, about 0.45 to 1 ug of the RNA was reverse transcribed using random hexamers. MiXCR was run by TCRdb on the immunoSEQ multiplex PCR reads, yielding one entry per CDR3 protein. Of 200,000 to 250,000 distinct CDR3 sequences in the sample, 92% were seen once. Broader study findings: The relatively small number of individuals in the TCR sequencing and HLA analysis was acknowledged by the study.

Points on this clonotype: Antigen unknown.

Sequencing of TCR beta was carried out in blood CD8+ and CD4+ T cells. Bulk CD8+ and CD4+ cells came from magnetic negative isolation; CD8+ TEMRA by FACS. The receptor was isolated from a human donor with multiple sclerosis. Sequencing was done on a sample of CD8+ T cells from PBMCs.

In nucleotides, the CDR3 is TGTGCCAGCAGCCCCAGACAGGGTGTCAGCTACACCTTC. Its protein product is CASSPRQGVSYTF. The chain employs TRBV7-9 and TRBJ1-2; TRBD1 matches 7 bases. Germline V CDR1 and CDR2: SEHNR, FQNEAQ (reference sequence). This CDR3 has 13 residues. V lost 5 bases and J lost 9; bases outside the gene matches: 9. The full variable domain, with the rest looked up from reference TRBV7-9 and TRBJ1-2, is DTGVSQNPRHKITKRGQNVTFRCDPISEHNRLYWYRQTLGQGPEFLTYFQNEAQLEKSRLLSDRFSAERPKGSFSTLEIQRTEQGDSAMYLCASSPRQGVSYTFGSGTRLTVV.